Listed below are T cell receptor beta chains from one sample, sequenced in a study of T-cell memory formation after mild COVID-19. TCRdb independently ran MiXCR on the 5' RACE reads; one entry per CDR3 protein. The sample includes some 410,000 distinct CDR3 sequences, 20% to 30% of them seen just once. The sample comprised PBMCs or a T cell subset sorted from them (not recorded which). The origin of the receptors is an adult woman who had mild COVID-19 (a few samples of this study predate the infection). Cell type and time point are not known. The CDR3 runs from the conserved cysteine through the conserved F or W.

j_call v_call cdr3_aa
TRBJ2-5 TRBV7-9 CASSGRDRLQETQYF
TRBJ2-7 TRBV30 CAWRVIYEQYF
TRBJ1-5 TRBV2 CASSAGQGRDQPQHF
TRBJ2-5 TRBV6-6 CASRTGGLQETQYF
TRBJ2-5 TRBV18 CASSPGRAVETQYF
TRBJ1-1 TRBV15 CATSRAVDYTEAFF
TRBJ1-2 TRBV5-1 CASSLGTDYGYTF
TRBJ1-5 TRBV15 CATSRERGAGTPQHF
TRBJ1-5 TRBV6-1 CASSETGIQPQHF
TRBJ2-7 TRBV4-3 CASSQVGTGGEEQYF
TRBJ1-4 TRBV6-5 CASSPLGKNCFF
TRBJ2-3 TRBV30 CACPPRRGPPDTQYF
TRBJ2-3 TRBV20-1 CSARGSFTDTQYF
TRBJ2-3 TRBV24-1 CATSDLEGLSTDTQYF
TRBJ1-1 TRBV19 CASSIADYRNTEAFF
TRBJ2-2 TRBV21-1 CASSKSRTGDTGELFF
TRBJ2-1 TRBV24-1 CATSGSGNNEQFF
TRBJ2-7 TRBV4-1 CASSQALGQSYEQYF
TRBJ1-1 TRBV27 CASSYMGAVEAFF
TRBJ1-1 TRBV14 CASSHRTAMNTEAFF
TRBJ2-7 TRBV2 CASSAGLIYEQYF
TRBJ1-2 TRBV5-1 CASILEPFRETAGGYTF
TRBJ2-7 TRBV12-3/TRBV12-4 CASSFSRAYEQYF
TRBJ2-1 TRBV7-2 CASSLLPGEQFF
TRBJ1-2 TRBV7-9 CASSTGARGYTF
TRBJ2-5 TRBV14 CASSQSFQQETQYF
TRBJ2-3 TRBV9 CASTRGYTDTQYF
TRBJ2-2 TRBV19 CASRRDSGTGELFF
TRBJ1-2 TRBV12-3/TRBV12-4 CASSFLGGRSGYTF
TRBJ1-3 TRBV11-3 CASSPQQVSGNTIYF
TRBJ2-7 TRBV6-5 CASGGRDSSYEQYF
TRBJ2-4 TRBV4-3 CASSQDLPGLKNIQYF
TRBJ1-2 TRBV29-1 CSVEGYGAGFSIAYGYTF
TRBJ2-7 TRBV4-2 CASSRVNREEQYF
TRBJ1-5 TRBV7-3 CASSLYINQPQHF
TRBJ2-2 TRBV7-3 CASSSTGGTNTGELFF
TRBJ2-7 TRBV4-1 CASSQEGTVSVEQYF
TRBJ2-1 TRBV6-5 CASSYSAFGLAGVEQFF
TRBJ1-2 TRBV29-1 CSVEEVGRISYGYTF
TRBJ2-2 TRBV7-6 CASSLGRQGNTGELFF
TRBJ2-1 TRBV12-3/TRBV12-4 CASSQTVYNEQFF
TRBJ2-3 TRBV10-3 CASSVEDTDTQYF
TRBJ2-7 TRBV7-6 CASSLGLGGEQYF
TRBJ2-7 TRBV20-1 CSARDSASGSNEQYF
TRBJ2-6 TRBV5-1 CASSLESLFSGANVLTF
TRBJ2-1 TRBV4-2 CASSQTGTSGSWNEQFF
TRBJ2-7 TRBV7-2 CASSPSRVSSYEQYF
TRBJ2-2 TRBV7-9 CASSLGPGQITGELFF
TRBJ1-2 TRBV19 CASSRTVLYGYTF
TRBJ1-3 TRBV2 CASSIQGASGNTIYF
TRBJ1-2 TRBV6-5 CASSWGQGGYTF
TRBJ2-7 TRBV28 CASRPRTSGREQYF
TRBJ2-5 TRBV12-3/TRBV12-4 CASSFPHSPQETQYF
TRBJ2-5 TRBV4-2 CASSQDPGDATQYF
TRBJ2-1 TRBV29-1 CSVLPGQGQGEQFF